Sequencing of this TCR beta chain was carried out in a study of beta chain features in type 1 diabetes. Points from the study as a whole: The analysis here could not establish whether HLA type shapes TCRB rearrangement.

Germline V gene sequence: CDR1 KGHSH, CDR2 LQKENI. The length of the CDR3 is 16 residues. Losses at the gene ends were 6 bases for V and 3 bases for J; bases not matched to a gene: 8. About this clone: What it recognizes is unknown.

What was sequenced were expressed TCRB transcripts, since all of the isolated RNA had been reverse transcribed. Naive, central memory and regulatory T cell samples yielded about 3.9 million reads on average. The assay was immunoSEQ multiplex PCR, and TCRdb's table has in-frame clones only and misses some. The sample lists around 300,000 clones, 11% seen once, with around 0.015% in the top ten. The sequence was collected from a woman aged 30 to 39 in good health. Sequenced sample: naive CD4+ T cells from blood. The chain uses TRBV18 and TRBJ2-5; 12 nucleotides match TRBD2. The DNA for the CDR3 is TGTGCCAGCTCCACCCGGACTAGCGGGATGGAAGAGACCCAGTACTTC. Amino acids: CASSTRTSGMEETQYF. The whole variable domain, remainder taken from reference TRBV18 and TRBJ2-5, is NAGVMQNPRHLVRRRGQEARLRCSPMKGHSHVYWYRQLPEEGLKFMVYLQKENIIDESGMPKERFSAEFPKEGPSILRIQQVVRGDSAAYFCASSTRTSGMEETQYFGPGTRLLVL.